This record looks at one T cell receptor (beta chain) sequence and its context. The data stem from a study of blood T cell repertoires in COVID-19. The junction had 4 bases not matched to a gene; V was cut back by 5 bases and J by 0 bases. This CDR3 comprises 15 residues. The germline V gene has CDR1 SGHAT and CDR2 FQDESV (reference sequence). Authors' analysis steps: Reference gene primers were amplified, and this amplification served to estimate nucleated cell counts. Some clones are missing from TCRdb's copy, which holds only in-frame ones; the method was immunoSEQ multiplex PCR. The DNA gave D and trimming, while V, J and clone size come from that table. This sample has approximately 220,000 clones, with around four fifths found just once.

The receptor comes from a woman aged 55 to 70 who had recovered from COVID-19. The sample comprised peripheral blood. This chain connects TRBV11-1 to TRBJ1-3; 7 positions match TRBD1. CDR3 bases: TGTGCCAGCAGCCCGGGACAGACCTCTGGAAACACCATATATTTT. Its translation is CASSPGQTSGNTIYF. The whole variable domain, filled in from reference TRBV11-1 and TRBJ1-3, reads EAEVAQSPRYKITEKSQAVAFWCDPISGHATLYWYRQILGQGPELLVQFQDESVVDDSQLPKDRFSAERLKGVDSTLKIQPAELGDSAMYLCASSPGQTSGNTIYFGEGSWLTVV.